This TCR beta chain was sequenced in a study of blood T cell repertoires in COVID-19. Germline V gene lookup returns CDR1 MNHNY and CDR2 SVGAGI (reference sequence). The CDR3 is 14 amino acids. The V end was cut by 0 bases, the J end by 4 bases, with 7 bases between. Clones were sequenced by immunoSEQ multiplex PCR, and TCRdb holds only the in-frame ones, with some missing. The sample contains 250,000 to 300,000 clones, roughly 90% of which appear only once. Within the 2 weeks before study entry, each person in the exposed group met a COVID-19 case. The source material was PBMCs or T cells enriched from blood (not recorded which). The chain has TRBV6-6 and TRBJ1-3; tentative D call: TRBD1 (5 bases). The source is a woman between 45 and 60 years old who had been exposed to COVID-19. The CDR3 DNA follows: TGTGCCAGCAGTTACTCGGGGGGGGGAAACACCATATATTTT. This gives the protein CASSYSGGGNTIYF.